The clone carrying this T cell receptor beta chain came up a few times. Its antigen is not identified. The sample is drawn from a study of beta chain features in type 1 diabetes. Study observations and caveats: cDNA sequencing could over-represent cells with high TCR expression. Researchers report that Type 1 diabetes patients had moderately but significantly shorter TCRB CDR3s across all four CD4+ subsets.

cDNA synthesis used the whole RNA isolate, giving expressed TCRB sequences. Some clones are missing from TCRdb's copy, which holds only in-frame ones; the method was immunoSEQ multiplex PCR. The top ten clones hold under 0.55% of a sample with over 150,000 clones, about a tenth of them seen once. Germline CDR1 reads SGHVS; CDR2 reads FQNEAQ. This CDR3 has 14 amino acids. V trimming: 5 bases; J trimming: 4 bases; junction bases outside the gene matches: 4. The receptor comes from a man aged 25 to 40 with type 1 diabetes. The sample was central memory CD4+ T cells from blood. The chain couples TRBV7-8 to TRBJ1-3; 8 bases are a match to TRBD1. The CDR3 loop reads CASSRTGSGNTIYF. CDR3 coding DNA: TGTGCCAGCAGCCGGACAGGGTCCGGAAACACCATATATTTT.